This T cell receptor beta chain was profiled in a study of OX40 agonist ivuxolimab in advanced cancers. With respect to the entire study: Ivuxolimab was an agonistic, fully human IgG2 monoclonal antibody directed against OX40 (CD134), a costimulatory receptor. Intravenous ivuxolimab was administered to patients every 2 weeks at six dose levels: 0.01, 0.1, 0.3, 1.5, 3 and 10 mg/kg. Of the approximately 50 dose-escalation patients, hepatocellular carcinoma was present in some 19, melanoma in roughly 15, renal cell carcinoma in 9 and head and neck cancer in 9. A male proportion of 70% to 90% and a mean age of about 60 years, ranging from about 23 to 90, were recorded for the dose-escalation cohort. Patients were allowed to have had prior anti-PD-1, anti-PD-L1 or anti-CTLA-4 therapy, and approximately 41% of the dose-escalation patients had previously received checkpoint inhibitors. Three dose-escalation patients achieved partial responses, one with hepatocellular carcinoma and two with cutaneous melanoma. Peripheral TCRbeta sequencing was intended to test whether TCR sequence diversity was altered and clonal T-cell expansion was caused by ivuxolimab. The paper covers the monotherapy dose-escalation part of the phase I ivuxolimab trial, which included N of about 50 patients.

Overall study results and their limits: Antigen specificity was not determined for the clonally expanded peripheral T cells. After ivuxolimab, expanded clones were on average more numerous among CD8+ T cells than among CD4+ T cells. At doses of 0.1 to 3.0 mg/kg, clonal expansion of both CD4+ and CD8+ blood T cells was observed from baseline to week 6. Low levels of normalized T-cell clonal expansion were also seen in some patients who did not respond. In the 0.1-3.0 mg/kg groups, partial responders had among the lowest normalized peripheral clonal expansion, particularly in CD8+ T cells.

Patients with autoimmune disease history or receiving systemic immunosuppression were excluded from the trial. Peripheral blood for TCR sequencing was drawn from every dose cohort at baseline, at cycle 4 day 1 and at cycle 7 day 1. The samples were drawn from a first-in-human, open-label, multicenter phase I dose-escalation trial of ivuxolimab. Adults with locally advanced or metastatic melanoma, renal cell carcinoma, hepatocellular carcinoma or head and neck squamous cell carcinoma were enrolled in the trial. CD4+ and CD8+ T cells were sorted separately from peripheral blood before TCR sequencing. V is reduced by 0 bases and J by 4 bases, leaving a spacing of 16 bases between them. The germline V gene gives CDR1 as SGDLS and CDR2 as YYNGEE. Measured from the cysteine to the phenylalanine, the CDR3 is 16 residues long. Left in the record is the CDR3 DNA by itself, 48 bases read in frame from the first base.

Turning to this clone: The specificity of this receptor is unknown. No base-level quality is on record; no much larger clone is a single base apart.

To sequence the TCRbeta CDR3 region, genomic DNA was isolated from the sorted cells. The immunoSEQ Assay was used to sequence the TCRbeta CDR3 regions. Drawn from immuneACCESS, this table holds only the in-frame rearrangements with V and J called that TCRdb kept. Clones are partly lost; checked studies trace under half to an unresolved V gene and leave the rest unexplained. The table for this sample lists 60,000 to 75,000 clones; around 90% of them were counted only once. The top ten hold about 0.75% of the sample. The sample here was CD4+ or CD8+ T cells sorted from blood, taken in a trial of the OX40 agonist ivuxolimab. This sequence was found in an adult with an advanced solid tumor such as melanoma, head and neck, liver or kidney cancer. The V and J segments used are TRBV9 and TRBJ2-5; the D call could be TRBD1 or TRBD2, with each sharing 6 bases. The nucleotide sequence is TGTGCCAGCAGCGTAGCTGGGGGGCAGGGTGCAGAGACCCAGTACTTC. Protein translation: CASSVAGGQGAETQYF.